The 13 T cell receptor beta chains below all came from one sample that was sequenced in a study of blood T cell repertoires in COVID-19. TCRdb's table, derived via immunoSEQ multiplex PCR, lists solely in-frame clones and lacks some. The data show around 190,000 clones, 70% to 80% seen once. The sequencing input was peripheral blood. The receptor source for this set is a woman in her 50s with acute or convalescent COVID-19.

V gene TRBV5-1 combines with J gene TRBJ2-3, with 7 bases identical to TRBD2. The V and J ends lost 4 bases and 8 bases, in that order; junction bases with no gene match: 7. Germline V gene sequence: CDR1 SGHRS, CDR2 YFSETQ. This CDR3 comprises 13 residues. Here the CDR3 DNA reads TGCGCCAGCAGCATTGAGGCTAGCGGTACGCAGTATTTT. This translates into CASSIEASGTQYF.

The chain is built from TRBV11-2 and TRBJ1-2; 10 bases align to TRBD1. With V trimmed by 0 bases and J by 14 bases, 18 bases remained unmatched. Germline V gene lookup returns CDR1 SGHAT and CDR2 FQNNGV. CDR3 size: 17 residues. CDR3 in amino acids: CASSLDRDRGAIQGKTF. Here the CDR3 DNA reads TGTGCCAGCAGCTTAGATAGGGACAGGGGTGCGATTCAAGGCAAAACCTTC.

The rearrangement uses TRBV28 and TRBJ2-1, with D uncertain. V gave up 1 base and J gave up 0 bases, with 4 bases separating them. The germline CDR1 and CDR2 sequences are MDHEN and SYDVKM. The CDR3 covers 14 residues. In nucleotides, the CDR3 is TGTGCCAGCAGTTTATCCTCCTCCTACAATGAGCAGTTCTTC. Amino acid sequence: CASSLSSSYNEQFF.

V usage is TRBV7-8 and J usage is TRBJ1-3; 7 nucleotides align to TRBD1. The V segment lost 5 bases and the J segment 1 base; nucleotides outside the gene matches: 8. Looked up from germline, CDR1 is SGHVS and CDR2 is FQNEAQ. CDR3 size: 16 residues. In DNA, the CDR3 is TGTGCCAGCAGCCCCCGAGGGGGCCTTTCTGGAAACACCATATATTTT. Translating it yields CASSPRGGLSGNTIYF.

The chain uses TRBV6-5 and TRBJ1-2; unclear D gene. Germline-derived CDR1 and CDR2 are MNHEY and SVGAGI. Between the trimmed V and J ends, which lost 7 bases and 8 bases, there was a span of 14 bases. CDR3 length: 12 amino acids. The CDR3 reads CASMGSSLGYTF. In DNA, the CDR3 is TGTGCCAGCATGGGTAGTAGCCTAGGCTACACCTTC.

The rearrangement links TRBV4-2 to TRBJ1-2, with 7 nucleotides matching TRBD1. Germline V gene lookup returns CDR1 LGHNA and CDR2 YNFKEQ. The V and J ends lost 4 bases and 6 bases, in that order; junction bases with no gene match: 11. This CDR3 comprises 15 residues. The DNA of the CDR3 is TGTGCCAGCAGCCCACAGGGGATAGGCCTAGATGGCTACACCTTC. Amino acid sequence: CASSPQGIGLDGYTF.

The chain couples TRBV2 to TRBJ1-2; 8 positions agree with TRBD1. The CDR3 has 11 amino acids. The V gene end was trimmed by 10 bases and the J gene end by 4 bases; junction bases not matched to a gene: 2. The germline V gene encodes CDR1 SNHLY and CDR2 FYNNEI. CDR3 sequence (DNA): TGTGCCATCGGACAGGGCTATGGCTACACCTTC. The encoded protein is CAIGQGYGYTF.

This clone was detected a few times. V is TRBV5-1 and J is TRBJ1-3; TRBD1 aligns across 8 bases. The CDR3 runs 15 residues. The V segment lost 4 bases and the J segment 0 bases; nucleotides outside the gene matches: 3. CDR1 is SGHRS, CDR2 YFSETQ, per germline. The CDR3 region has the DNA TGCGCCAGCAGCAGCGACAGGGGCTCTGGAAACACCATATATTTT. Encoded protein: CASSSDRGSGNTIYF.

The V and J genes are TRBV5-1 and TRBJ2-7; the match to TRBD1 covers 7 bases. The V segment lost 4 bases and the J segment 4 bases; nucleotides outside the gene matches: 8. Germline values: CDR1 SGHRS, CDR2 YFSETQ. The CDR3 sequence is 14 residues long. CDR3 sequence reads: CASSRRDRAYEQYF. The CDR3, as DNA: TGCGCCAGCAGCAGACGAGACAGGGCGTACGAGCAGTACTTC.

Turning to this clone: Other DNA sequences in this sample translate to the same CDR3. This chain uses TRBV5-5 with TRBJ2-7; a possible D gene is TRBD1 (7 bases). CDR1 and CDR2 (germline): SGHKS, YYEKEE (reference sequence). Deletions cut 2 bases from V and 2 bases from J, with 14 bases between. This CDR3 has 15 residues. CDR3 DNA: TGTGCCAGCAGCTTATTCTCAGGGGGGACCTACGAGCAGTACTTC. Translation: CASSLFSGGTYEQYF.

This clone was picked up a small number of times. This chain links TRBV2 with TRBJ2-7; TRBD1 matches at 11 bases. The CDR3 consists of 13 residues. The germline gives CDR1 SNHLY, CDR2 FYNNEI. The J segment lost 3 bases and the V segment lost 6 bases, leaving 1 base of the junction unmatched. CDR3 loop: CASRGTGGYEQYF. The CDR3 nucleotides are TGTGCCAGCAGAGGGACAGGGGGCTACGAGCAGTACTTC.

V and J are TRBV9 and TRBJ1-1; D might be TRBD1 (6 bases). The CDR3 contains 15 residues. V lost 0 bases to trimming and J lost 3 bases, with 12 bases between them. Germline CDR1 SGDLS, CDR2 YYNGEE. The CDR3 sequence: CASSVAAGADTEAFF. Here the CDR3 DNA reads TGTGCCAGCAGCGTAGCAGCAGGGGCCGACACTGAAGCTTTCTTT. The full variable domain, in which reference TRBV9 and TRBJ1-1 provide the parts outside the CDR3, is DSGVTQTPKHLITATGQRVTLRCSPRSGDLSVYWYQQSLDQGLQFLIQYYNGEERAKGNILERFSAQQFPDLHSELNLSSLELGDSALYFCASSVAAGADTEAFFGQGTRLTVV.

This clone was found once. The rearrangement joins TRBV30 to TRBJ1-2, with D unresolved. CDR1 and CDR2 (germline): GTSNPN, SVGIG (reference sequence). CDR3 length: 15 amino acids. The V gene lost 3 bases and the J gene lost 3 bases, with 17 bases spanning the gap. The CDR3 DNA is TGTGCCTGGAGCGTAATGGGCCGAACTTACTATGGCTACACCTTC. It encodes CAWSVMGRTYYGYTF.